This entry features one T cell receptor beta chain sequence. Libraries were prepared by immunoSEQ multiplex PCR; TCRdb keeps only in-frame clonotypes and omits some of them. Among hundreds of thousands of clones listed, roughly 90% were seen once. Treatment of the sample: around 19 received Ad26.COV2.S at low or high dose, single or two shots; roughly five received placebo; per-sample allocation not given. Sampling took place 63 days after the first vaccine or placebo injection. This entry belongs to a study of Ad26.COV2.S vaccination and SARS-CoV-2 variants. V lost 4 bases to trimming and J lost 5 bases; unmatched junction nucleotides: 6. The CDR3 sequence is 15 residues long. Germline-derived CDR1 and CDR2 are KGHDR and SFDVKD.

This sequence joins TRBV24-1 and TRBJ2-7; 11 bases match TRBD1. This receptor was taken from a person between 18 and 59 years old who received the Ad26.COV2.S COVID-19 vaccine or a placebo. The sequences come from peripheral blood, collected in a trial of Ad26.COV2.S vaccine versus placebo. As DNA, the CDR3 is TGTGCCACCAGTGACCGGACAGGGGGCTTCGACGAGCAGTACTTC. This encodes CATSDRTGGFDEQYF.